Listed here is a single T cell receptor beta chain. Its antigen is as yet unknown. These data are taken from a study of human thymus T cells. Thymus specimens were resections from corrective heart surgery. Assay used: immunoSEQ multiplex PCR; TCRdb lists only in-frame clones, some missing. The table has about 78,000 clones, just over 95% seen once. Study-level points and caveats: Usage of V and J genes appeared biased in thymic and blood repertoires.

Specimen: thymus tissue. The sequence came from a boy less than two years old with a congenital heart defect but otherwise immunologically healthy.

This chain's CDR3 is CASSLLRNEKLFF. The CDR3 bases are TGTGCCAGCAGCCTCTTGAGGAATGAAAAACTGTTTTTT. V and J are TRBV11-2 and TRBJ1-4; unclear D gene. The CDR3 length is 13 residues. The germline V gene encodes CDR1 SGHAT and CDR2 FQNNGV. Trimming cost V 5 bases and J 5 bases, with 9 bases left between them.